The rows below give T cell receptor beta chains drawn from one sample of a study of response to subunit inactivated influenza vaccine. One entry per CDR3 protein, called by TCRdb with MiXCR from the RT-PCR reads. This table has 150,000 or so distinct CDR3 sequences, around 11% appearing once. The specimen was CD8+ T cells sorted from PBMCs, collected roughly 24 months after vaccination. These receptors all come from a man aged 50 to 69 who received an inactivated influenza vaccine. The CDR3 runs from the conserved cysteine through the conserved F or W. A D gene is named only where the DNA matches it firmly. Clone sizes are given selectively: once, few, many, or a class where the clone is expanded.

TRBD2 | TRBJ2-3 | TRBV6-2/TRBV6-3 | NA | CASSHLAASTDTQYF | TGTGCCAGCAGTCATCTAGCGGCCAGCACAGATACGCAGTATTTT
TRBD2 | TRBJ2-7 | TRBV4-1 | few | CASSHGGTSYEQYF | TGCGCCAGCAGCCACGGGGGGACCTCCTACGAGCAGTACTTC
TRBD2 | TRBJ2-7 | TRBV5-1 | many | CASSLTSGTYEQYF | TGCGCCAGCAGCTTGACTAGCGGAACCTACGAGCAGTACTTC
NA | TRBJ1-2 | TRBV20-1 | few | CSARTSAVGYTF | TGCAGTGCTAGAACCAGTGCCGTAGGCTACACCTTC
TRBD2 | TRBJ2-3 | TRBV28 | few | CASSPQAGVSGRTDTQYF | TGTGCCAGCAGTCCCCAGGCGGGAGTTTCTGGCCGCACAGATACGCAGTATTTT
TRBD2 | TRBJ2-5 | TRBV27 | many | CASRAGSGETQYF | TGTGCCAGCCGAGCGGGAAGTGGAGAGACCCAGTACTTC
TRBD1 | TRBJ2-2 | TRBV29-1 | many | CSVEERGQPSGELFF | TGCAGCGTTGAAGAGAGGGGACAGCCTTCCGGGGAGCTGTTTTTT
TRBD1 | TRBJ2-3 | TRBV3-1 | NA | CASSQEDRGTDTQYF | TGTGCCAGCAGCCAAGAGGACAGGGGCACAGATACGCAGTATTTT
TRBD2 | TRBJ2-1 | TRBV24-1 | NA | CATSDKPGGRSYNEQFF | TGTGCCACCAGTGATAAGCCGGGGGGGCGCTCCTACAATGAGCAGTTCTTC
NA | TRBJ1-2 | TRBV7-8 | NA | CASSLSVGSGYTF | TGTGCCAGCAGCCTTAGCGTTGGAAGTGGCTACACCTTC
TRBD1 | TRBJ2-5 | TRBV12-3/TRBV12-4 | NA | CASSSQQGPGETQYF | TGTGCCAGCAGTTCCCAACAGGGGCCAGGGGAGACCCAGTACTTC
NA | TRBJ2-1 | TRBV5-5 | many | CASRDRREQFF | TGTGCCAGCAGGGACCGTAGGGAGCAGTTCTTC
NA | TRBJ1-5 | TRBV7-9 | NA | CASSSDSVNQPQHF | TGTGCCAGCAGCTCGGACTCCGTTAATCAGCCCCAGCATTTT
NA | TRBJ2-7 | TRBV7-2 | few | CASSLVPTGSYEQYF | TGTGCCAGCAGCTTAGTCCCCACGGGCTCCTACGAGCAGTACTTC
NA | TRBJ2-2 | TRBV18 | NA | CASSRPTWPGTPGSCFF | NA
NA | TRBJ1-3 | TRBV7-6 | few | CASSSDVGAGFGNTIYF | TGTGCCAGCAGCTCCGACGTAGGGGCAGGATTTGGAAACACCATATATTTT
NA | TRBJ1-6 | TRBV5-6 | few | CASSWGDGGTLHF | TGTGCCAGCAGCTGGGGTGATGGCGGGACCCTCCACTTT
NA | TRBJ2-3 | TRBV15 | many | CATSRDGRRGLGRDTQYF | TGTGCCACCAGCAGAGATGGGAGAAGGGGCCTCGGAAGAGATACGCAGTATTTT
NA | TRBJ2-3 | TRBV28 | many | CASNPDTTTDTQYF | TGTGCCAGCAACCCTGACACAACCACAGATACGCAGTATTTT
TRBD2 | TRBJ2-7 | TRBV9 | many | CASSPPTSGSFYEQYF | TGTGCCAGCAGCCCACCCACTAGCGGGAGCTTCTACGAGCAGTACTTC
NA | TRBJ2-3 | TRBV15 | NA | CATSRERRGDTQYF | TGTGCCACCAGCAGAGAGCGAAGGGGAGATACGCAGTATTTT
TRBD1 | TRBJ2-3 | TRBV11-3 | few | CASSGDRGADTQYF | TGTGCCAGCAGCGGAGACAGGGGAGCAGATACGCAGTATTTT
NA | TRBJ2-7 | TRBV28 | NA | CASSFSGAFDEQYF | TGTGCCAGCAGTTTTTCTGGGGCATTCGACGAGCAGTACTTC
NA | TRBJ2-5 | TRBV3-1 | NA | CASSQVWGDDQETQYF | TGTGCCAGCAGCCAAGTTTGGGGGGACGATCAAGAGACCCAGTACTTC
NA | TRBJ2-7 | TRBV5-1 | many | CASSFYGRDTGHEQYF | TGCGCCAGCAGCTTTTACGGGCGGGACACAGGACACGAGCAGTACTTC
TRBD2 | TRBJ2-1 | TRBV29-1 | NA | CSVGPRTSGIYNEQFF | TGCAGCGTTGGCCCTCGGACTAGCGGGATCTACAATGAGCAGTTCTTC
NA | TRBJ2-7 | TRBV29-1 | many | CSVEDPYLSSYEQYF | TGCAGCGTTGAAGATCCCTACTTAAGCTCCTACGAGCAGTACTTC
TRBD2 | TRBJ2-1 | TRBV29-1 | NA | CSARGGGGEQFF | TGCAGCGCCCGGGGCGGGGGGGGAGAGCAGTTCTTC
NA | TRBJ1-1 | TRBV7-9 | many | CASSPGTGAPEAFF | TGTGCCAGCAGCCCCGGGACCGGGGCCCCTGAAGCTTTCTTT
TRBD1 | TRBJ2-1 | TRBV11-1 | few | CASSTNVPGQGSINEQFF | TGTGCCAGCAGCACCAATGTCCCGGGACAGGGGTCGATCAATGAGCAGTTCTTC
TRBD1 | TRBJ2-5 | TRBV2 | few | CASRESSGTGPRETQYF | TGTGCCAGCAGGGAATCCTCCGGGACAGGGCCCCGAGAGACCCAGTACTTC
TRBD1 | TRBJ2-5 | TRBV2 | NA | CASRRQGWQETQYF | TGTGCCAGCAGGAGACAGGGGTGGCAAGAGACCCAGTACTTC
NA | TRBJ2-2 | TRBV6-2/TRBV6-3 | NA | CASSPGTAGELFF | TGTGCCAGCAGTCCCGGGACTGCCGGGGAGCTGTTTTTT
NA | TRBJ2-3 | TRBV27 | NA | CASSLSLIPRDTQYF | TGTGCCAGCAGTTTATCTCTGATACCTAGAGATACGCAGTATTTT
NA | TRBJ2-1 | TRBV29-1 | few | CSVYLRLEFF | TGCAGCGTTTACTTAAGATTGGAGTTCTTC
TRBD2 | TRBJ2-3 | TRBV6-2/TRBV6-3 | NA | CASRRTSGDTQYF | TGTGCCAGCAGAAGGACTAGCGGGGATACGCAGTATTTT
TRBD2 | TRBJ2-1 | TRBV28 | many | CASSLEAPAGGRWVYNEQFF | TGTGCCAGCAGTTTGGAGGCGCCAGCGGGGGGCCGTTGGGTCTACAATGAGCAGTTCTTC
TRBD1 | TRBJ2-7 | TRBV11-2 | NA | CASSLDPQGSLWEQYF | TGTGCCAGCAGCTTAGATCCACAGGGGTCATTGTGGGAGCAGTACTTC
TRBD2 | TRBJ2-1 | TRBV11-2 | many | CASSLVLAGVRGNEQFF | TGTGCCAGCAGCTTAGTCCTAGCGGGAGTCAGGGGAAATGAGCAGTTCTTC
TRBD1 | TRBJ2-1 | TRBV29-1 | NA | CSVGTGRFNEQFF | TGCAGCGTCGGGACAGGGAGGTTTAATGAGCAGTTCTTC
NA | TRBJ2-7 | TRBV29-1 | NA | CSVDERGTSEQYF | TGCAGCGTTGATGAACGCGGGACTTCCGAGCAGTACTTC